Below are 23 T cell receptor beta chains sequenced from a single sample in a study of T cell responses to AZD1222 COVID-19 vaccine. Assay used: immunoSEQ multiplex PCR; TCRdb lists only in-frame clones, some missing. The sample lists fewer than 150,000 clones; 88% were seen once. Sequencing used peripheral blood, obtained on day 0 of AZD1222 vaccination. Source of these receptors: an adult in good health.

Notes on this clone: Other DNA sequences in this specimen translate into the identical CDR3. The CDR3 protein is CASSLDRAGANVLTF. DNA for the CDR3: TGTGCCAGCAGCTTAGACAGGGCGGGGGCCAACGTCCTGACTTTC. This chain uses TRBV11-2 with TRBJ2-6, with D maybe TRBD1 (5 bases). Germline CDR1 SGHAT, CDR2 FQNNGV. The CDR3 consists of 15 residues. Trimming pared 0 bases from V and 4 bases from J, leaving 7 bases between.

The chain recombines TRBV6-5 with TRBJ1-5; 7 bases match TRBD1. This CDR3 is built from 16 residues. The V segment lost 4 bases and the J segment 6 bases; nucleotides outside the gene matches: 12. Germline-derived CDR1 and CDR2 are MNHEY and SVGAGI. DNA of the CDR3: TGTGCCAGCAGTTTGGTTTCAGGGGGTAGCGGTCAGCCCCAGCATTTT. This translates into CASSLVSGGSGQPQHF.

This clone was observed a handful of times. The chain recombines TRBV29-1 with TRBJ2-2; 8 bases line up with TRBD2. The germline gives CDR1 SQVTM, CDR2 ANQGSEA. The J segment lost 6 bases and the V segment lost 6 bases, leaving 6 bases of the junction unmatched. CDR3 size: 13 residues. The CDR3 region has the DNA TGCAGCGTAGCGGGAGCGTTAGCCGGGGAGCTGTTTTTT. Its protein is CSVAGALAGELFF.

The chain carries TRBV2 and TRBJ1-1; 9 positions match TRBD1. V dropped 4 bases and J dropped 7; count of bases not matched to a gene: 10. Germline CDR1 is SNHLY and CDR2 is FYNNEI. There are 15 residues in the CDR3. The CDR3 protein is CASSAAQGARDEAFF. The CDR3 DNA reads TGTGCCAGCAGTGCCGCACAGGGGGCGCGGGATGAAGCTTTCTTT.

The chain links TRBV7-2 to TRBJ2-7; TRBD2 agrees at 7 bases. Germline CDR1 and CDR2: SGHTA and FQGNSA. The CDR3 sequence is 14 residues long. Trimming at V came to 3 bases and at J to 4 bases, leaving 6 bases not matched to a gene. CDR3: CASSLGGESYEQYF. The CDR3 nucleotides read TGTGCCAGCAGCTTGGGGGGGGAAAGTTACGAGCAGTACTTC.

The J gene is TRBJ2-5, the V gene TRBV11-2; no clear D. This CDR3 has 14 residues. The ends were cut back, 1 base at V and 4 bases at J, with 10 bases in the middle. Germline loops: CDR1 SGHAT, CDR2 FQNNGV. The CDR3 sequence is CASSLVVGVETQYF. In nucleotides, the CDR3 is TGTGCCAGCAGCTTAGTTGTTGGGGTAGAGACCCAGTACTTC.

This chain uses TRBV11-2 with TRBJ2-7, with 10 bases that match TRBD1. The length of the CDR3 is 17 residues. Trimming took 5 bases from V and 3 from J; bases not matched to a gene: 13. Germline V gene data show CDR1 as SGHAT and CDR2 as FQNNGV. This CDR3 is CASSPLPGQGVDYEQYF. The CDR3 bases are TGTGCCAGCAGCCCCCTTCCCGGACAGGGGGTGGACTACGAGCAGTACTTC.

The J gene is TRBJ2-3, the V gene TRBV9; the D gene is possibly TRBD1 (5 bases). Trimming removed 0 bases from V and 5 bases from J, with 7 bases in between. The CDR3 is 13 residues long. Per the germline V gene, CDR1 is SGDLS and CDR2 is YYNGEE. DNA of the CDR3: TGTGCCAGCAGCGTAGGTCAGGGAGATACGCAGTATTTT. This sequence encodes CASSVGQGDTQYF. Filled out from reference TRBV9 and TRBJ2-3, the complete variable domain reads DSGVTQTPKHLITATGQRVTLRCSPRSGDLSVYWYQQSLDQGLQFLIQYYNGEERAKGNILERFSAQQFPDLHSELNLSSLELGDSALYFCASSVGQGDTQYFGPGTRLTVL.

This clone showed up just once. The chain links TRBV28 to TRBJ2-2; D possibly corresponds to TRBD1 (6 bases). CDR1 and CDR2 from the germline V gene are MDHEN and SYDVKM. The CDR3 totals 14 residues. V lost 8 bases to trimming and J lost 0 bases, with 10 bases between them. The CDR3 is CASDSGANTGELFF. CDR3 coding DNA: TGTGCCAGCGACTCAGGGGCGAACACCGGGGAGCTGTTTTTT. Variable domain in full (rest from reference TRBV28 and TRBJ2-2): DVKVTQSSRYLVKRTGEKVFLECVQDMDHENMFWYRQDPGLGLRLIYFSYDVKMKEKGDIPEGYSVSREKKERFSLILESASTNQTSMYLCASDSGANTGELFFGEGSRLTVL.

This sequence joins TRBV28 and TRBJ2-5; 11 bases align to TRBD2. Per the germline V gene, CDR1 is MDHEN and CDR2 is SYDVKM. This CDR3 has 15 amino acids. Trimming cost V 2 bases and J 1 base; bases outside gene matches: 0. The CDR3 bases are TGTGCCAGCAGTTTACTAGCGGGGGGCCAAGAGACCCAGTACTTC. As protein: CASSLLAGGQETQYF.

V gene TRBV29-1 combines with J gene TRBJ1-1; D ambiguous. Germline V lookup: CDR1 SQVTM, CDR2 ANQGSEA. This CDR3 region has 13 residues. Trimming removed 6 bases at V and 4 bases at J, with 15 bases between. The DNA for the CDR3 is TGCAGCGTCCCCTACGGCGAGAGCACTGAAGCTTTCTTT. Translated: CSVPYGESTEAFF.

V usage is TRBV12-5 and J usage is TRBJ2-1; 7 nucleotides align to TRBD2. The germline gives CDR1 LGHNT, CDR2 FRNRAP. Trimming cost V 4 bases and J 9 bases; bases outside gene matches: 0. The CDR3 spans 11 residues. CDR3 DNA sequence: TGTGCTAGTGGTTGGGGGGGTGAGCAGTTCTTC. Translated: CASGWGGEQFF.

CDR3 amino acids: CASPPATIDSYEQYF. The DNA for the CDR3 is TGTGCCAGCCCTCCCGCCACTATCGATTCCTACGAGCAGTACTTC. The chain carries TRBV7-9 and TRBJ2-7; D gene uncertain. In germline, CDR1 is SEHNR, CDR2 FQNEAQ (reference sequence). The germline V and J ends were trimmed by 8 bases and 1 base, with 18 bases remaining between them. The CDR3 runs 15 residues.

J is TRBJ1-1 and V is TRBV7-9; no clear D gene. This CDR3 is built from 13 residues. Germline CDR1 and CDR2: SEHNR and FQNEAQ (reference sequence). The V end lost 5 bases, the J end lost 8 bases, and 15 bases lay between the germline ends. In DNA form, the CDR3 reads TGTGCCAGCAGCCCGCCGAGTGGACCCGAAGCTTTCTTT. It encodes CASSPPSGPEAFF.

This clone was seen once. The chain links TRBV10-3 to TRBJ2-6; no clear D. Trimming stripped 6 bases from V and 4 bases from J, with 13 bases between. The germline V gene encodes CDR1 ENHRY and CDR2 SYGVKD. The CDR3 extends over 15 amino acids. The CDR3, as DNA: TGTGCCATCAGCCCCTCGATCCGGGGGGCCAACGTCCTGACTTTC. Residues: CAISPSIRGANVLTF.

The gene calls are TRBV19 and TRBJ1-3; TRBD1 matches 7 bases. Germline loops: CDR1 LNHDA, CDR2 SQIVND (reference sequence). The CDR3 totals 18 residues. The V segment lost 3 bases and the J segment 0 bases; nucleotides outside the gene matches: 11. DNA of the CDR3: TGTGCCAGTAGTATCGGGACCCAGGGGGTAAACTCTGGAAACACCATATATTTT. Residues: CASSIGTQGVNSGNTIYF.

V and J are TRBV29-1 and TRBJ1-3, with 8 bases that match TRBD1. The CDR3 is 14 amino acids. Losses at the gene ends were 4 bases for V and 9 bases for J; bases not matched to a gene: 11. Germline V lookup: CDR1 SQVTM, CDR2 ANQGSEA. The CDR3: CSVADRVHPGTIYF. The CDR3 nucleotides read TGCAGCGTTGCGGACAGGGTCCACCCGGGCACCATATATTTT. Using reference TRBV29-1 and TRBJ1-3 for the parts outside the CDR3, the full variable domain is SAVISQKPSRDICQRGTSLTIQCQVDSQVTMMFWYRQQPGQSLTLIATANQGSEATYESGFVIDKFPISRPNLTFSTLTVSNMSPEDSSIYLCSVADRVHPGTIYFGEGSWLTVV.

In DNA form, the CDR3 reads TGCGCCAGCAGCCCTCACAATGAGCAGTTCTTC. It codes for CASSPHNEQFF. The chain carries TRBV10-2 and TRBJ2-1, with D unclear. V lost 6 bases to trimming and J lost 5 bases, with 5 bases between them. The CDR3 has 11 amino acids. Germline values: CDR1 WSHSY, CDR2 SAAADI.

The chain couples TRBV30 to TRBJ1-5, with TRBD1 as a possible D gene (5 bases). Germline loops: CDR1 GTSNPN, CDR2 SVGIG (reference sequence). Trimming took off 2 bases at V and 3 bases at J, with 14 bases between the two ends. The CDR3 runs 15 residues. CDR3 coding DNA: TGTGCCTGGAGTCTTGACCTCGGGACCAATCAGCCCCAGCATTTT. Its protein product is CAWSLDLGTNQPQHF. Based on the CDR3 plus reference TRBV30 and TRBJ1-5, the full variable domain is SQTIHQWPATLVQPVGSPLSLECTVEGTSNPNLYWYRQAAGRGLQLLFYSVGIGQISSEVPQNLSASRPQDRQFILSSKKLLLSDSGFYLCAWSLDLGTNQPQHFGDGTRLSIL.

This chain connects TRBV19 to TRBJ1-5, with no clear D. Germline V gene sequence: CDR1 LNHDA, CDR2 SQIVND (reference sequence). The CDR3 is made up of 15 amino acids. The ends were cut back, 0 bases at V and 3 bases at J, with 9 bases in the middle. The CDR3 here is CASSIDVQANQPQHF. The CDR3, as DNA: TGTGCCAGTAGTATAGATGTACAAGCCAATCAGCCCCAGCATTTT.

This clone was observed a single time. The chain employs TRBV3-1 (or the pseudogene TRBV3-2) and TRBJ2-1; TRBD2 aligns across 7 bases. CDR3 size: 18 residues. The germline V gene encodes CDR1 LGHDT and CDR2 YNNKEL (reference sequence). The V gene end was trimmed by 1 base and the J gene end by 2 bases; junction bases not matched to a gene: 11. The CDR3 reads CASSQGSLADTAYNEQFF. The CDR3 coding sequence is TGTGCCAGCAGCCAAGGAAGTCTAGCGGACACAGCCTACAATGAGCAGTTCTTC.

The CDR3 DNA reads TGTGCCAGCAGGGCCGGGACACTGAACACTGAAGCTTTCTTT. It specifies CASRAGTLNTEAFF. V is TRBV7-2 and J is TRBJ1-1, with D possibly matching TRBD1 (6 bases). The CDR3 runs to 14 residues. Germline lookup yields CDR1 SGHTA and CDR2 FQGNSA. Deletions cut 6 bases from V and 0 bases from J, with 11 bases between.

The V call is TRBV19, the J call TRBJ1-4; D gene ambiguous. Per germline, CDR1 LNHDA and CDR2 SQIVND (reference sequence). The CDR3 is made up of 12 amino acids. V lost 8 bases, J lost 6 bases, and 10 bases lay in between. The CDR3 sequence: CASAMPDEKLFF. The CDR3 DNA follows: TGTGCCAGTGCCATGCCGGATGAAAAACTGTTTTTT.